This T cell receptor (beta chain) derives from a study of OX40 agonist ivuxolimab in advanced cancers. About the study: While on treatment, patients had intravenous ivuxolimab at 0.01 to 10 mg/kg every 2 weeks. Study observations and caveats: Researchers did not establish what antigens the expanded peripheral T cells target. Partial responders treated at 0.1-3.0 mg/kg exhibited clonal expansion among the lowest measured.

A note on this clone: Antigen unknown.

The repertoire was sequenced with immunoSEQ multiplex PCR; TCRdb's copy has only in-frame clones and lacks some. The profile shows fewer than 25,000 clones, less than 90% of them singletons. V lost 8 bases and J lost 3; bases outside the gene matches: 5. CDR3 length equals 15 residues. The germline CDR1 and CDR2 sequences are MNHNS and SASEGT. Blood specimens came from baseline, cycle 4 day 1, and cycle 7 day 1. The source is an adult with an advanced solid tumor such as melanoma, head and neck, liver or kidney cancer. The material was CD4+ or CD8+ T cells sorted from blood, obtained in a trial of the OX40 agonist ivuxolimab. This sequence joins TRBV6-1 and TRBJ2-3, with 13 nucleotides matching TRBD2. CDR3 residues: CASSGTSGTTDTQYF. The CDR3 DNA reads as TGTGCCAGCTCCGGGACTAGCGGGACTACAGATACGCAGTATTTT.